This TCR beta chain was recorded in a study of regulatory T cells in long-lasting Graves disease. Study-level points and caveats: Segments TRBV28, TRBJ1-2 and TRBJ2-5 showed preferential usage in persistent disease.

Per the germline V gene, CDR1 is SNHLY and CDR2 is FYNNEI. This CDR3 is built from 13 residues. As to time point: persistent/refractory GD, antithyroid drugs over 5 years with positive TRAb. Making the TCR library involved RNA that had been extracted from PBMCs. About this clonotype itself: Antigen unknown. One base away lies a much larger clone, so this may be a sequencing read error.

Both iRepertoire HTBI primers and Arm-PCR of CDR3 regions were used to build the TCR beta libraries. MiXCR was run by TCRdb on the multiplex PCR reads, yielding one entry per CDR3 protein. Among a few hundred thousand distinct CDR3 sequences listed, about a quarter were seen once. The chain carries TRBV2 and TRBJ1-1, with D unresolved. Sequences were derived from peripheral blood mononuclear cells (PBMCs), sampled when the disease was refractory, from a patient treated with antithyroid drugs. The sequence was obtained from a female donor with Graves disease. The CDR3, as DNA: TGTGCCATAACAGCGGAAATGAACGCTGAAGCTTTCTTT. This sequence encodes CAITAEMNAEAFF.